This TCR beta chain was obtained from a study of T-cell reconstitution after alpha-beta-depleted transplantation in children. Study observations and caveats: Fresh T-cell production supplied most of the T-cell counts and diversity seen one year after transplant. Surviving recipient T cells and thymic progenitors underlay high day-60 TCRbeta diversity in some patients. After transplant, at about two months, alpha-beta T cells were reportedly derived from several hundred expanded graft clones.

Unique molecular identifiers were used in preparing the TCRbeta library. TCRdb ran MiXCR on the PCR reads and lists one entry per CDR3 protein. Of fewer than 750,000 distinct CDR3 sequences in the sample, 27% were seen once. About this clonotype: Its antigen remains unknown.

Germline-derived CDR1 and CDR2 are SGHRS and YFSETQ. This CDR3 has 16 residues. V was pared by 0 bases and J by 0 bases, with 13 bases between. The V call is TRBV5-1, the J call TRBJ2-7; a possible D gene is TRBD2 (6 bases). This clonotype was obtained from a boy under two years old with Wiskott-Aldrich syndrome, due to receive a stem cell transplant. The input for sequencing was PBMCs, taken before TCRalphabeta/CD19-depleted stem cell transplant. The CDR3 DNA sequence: TGCGCCAGCAGCTTGGCCTGGACTAAGAGCTCCTACGAGCAGTACTTC. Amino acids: CASSLAWTKSSYEQYF.